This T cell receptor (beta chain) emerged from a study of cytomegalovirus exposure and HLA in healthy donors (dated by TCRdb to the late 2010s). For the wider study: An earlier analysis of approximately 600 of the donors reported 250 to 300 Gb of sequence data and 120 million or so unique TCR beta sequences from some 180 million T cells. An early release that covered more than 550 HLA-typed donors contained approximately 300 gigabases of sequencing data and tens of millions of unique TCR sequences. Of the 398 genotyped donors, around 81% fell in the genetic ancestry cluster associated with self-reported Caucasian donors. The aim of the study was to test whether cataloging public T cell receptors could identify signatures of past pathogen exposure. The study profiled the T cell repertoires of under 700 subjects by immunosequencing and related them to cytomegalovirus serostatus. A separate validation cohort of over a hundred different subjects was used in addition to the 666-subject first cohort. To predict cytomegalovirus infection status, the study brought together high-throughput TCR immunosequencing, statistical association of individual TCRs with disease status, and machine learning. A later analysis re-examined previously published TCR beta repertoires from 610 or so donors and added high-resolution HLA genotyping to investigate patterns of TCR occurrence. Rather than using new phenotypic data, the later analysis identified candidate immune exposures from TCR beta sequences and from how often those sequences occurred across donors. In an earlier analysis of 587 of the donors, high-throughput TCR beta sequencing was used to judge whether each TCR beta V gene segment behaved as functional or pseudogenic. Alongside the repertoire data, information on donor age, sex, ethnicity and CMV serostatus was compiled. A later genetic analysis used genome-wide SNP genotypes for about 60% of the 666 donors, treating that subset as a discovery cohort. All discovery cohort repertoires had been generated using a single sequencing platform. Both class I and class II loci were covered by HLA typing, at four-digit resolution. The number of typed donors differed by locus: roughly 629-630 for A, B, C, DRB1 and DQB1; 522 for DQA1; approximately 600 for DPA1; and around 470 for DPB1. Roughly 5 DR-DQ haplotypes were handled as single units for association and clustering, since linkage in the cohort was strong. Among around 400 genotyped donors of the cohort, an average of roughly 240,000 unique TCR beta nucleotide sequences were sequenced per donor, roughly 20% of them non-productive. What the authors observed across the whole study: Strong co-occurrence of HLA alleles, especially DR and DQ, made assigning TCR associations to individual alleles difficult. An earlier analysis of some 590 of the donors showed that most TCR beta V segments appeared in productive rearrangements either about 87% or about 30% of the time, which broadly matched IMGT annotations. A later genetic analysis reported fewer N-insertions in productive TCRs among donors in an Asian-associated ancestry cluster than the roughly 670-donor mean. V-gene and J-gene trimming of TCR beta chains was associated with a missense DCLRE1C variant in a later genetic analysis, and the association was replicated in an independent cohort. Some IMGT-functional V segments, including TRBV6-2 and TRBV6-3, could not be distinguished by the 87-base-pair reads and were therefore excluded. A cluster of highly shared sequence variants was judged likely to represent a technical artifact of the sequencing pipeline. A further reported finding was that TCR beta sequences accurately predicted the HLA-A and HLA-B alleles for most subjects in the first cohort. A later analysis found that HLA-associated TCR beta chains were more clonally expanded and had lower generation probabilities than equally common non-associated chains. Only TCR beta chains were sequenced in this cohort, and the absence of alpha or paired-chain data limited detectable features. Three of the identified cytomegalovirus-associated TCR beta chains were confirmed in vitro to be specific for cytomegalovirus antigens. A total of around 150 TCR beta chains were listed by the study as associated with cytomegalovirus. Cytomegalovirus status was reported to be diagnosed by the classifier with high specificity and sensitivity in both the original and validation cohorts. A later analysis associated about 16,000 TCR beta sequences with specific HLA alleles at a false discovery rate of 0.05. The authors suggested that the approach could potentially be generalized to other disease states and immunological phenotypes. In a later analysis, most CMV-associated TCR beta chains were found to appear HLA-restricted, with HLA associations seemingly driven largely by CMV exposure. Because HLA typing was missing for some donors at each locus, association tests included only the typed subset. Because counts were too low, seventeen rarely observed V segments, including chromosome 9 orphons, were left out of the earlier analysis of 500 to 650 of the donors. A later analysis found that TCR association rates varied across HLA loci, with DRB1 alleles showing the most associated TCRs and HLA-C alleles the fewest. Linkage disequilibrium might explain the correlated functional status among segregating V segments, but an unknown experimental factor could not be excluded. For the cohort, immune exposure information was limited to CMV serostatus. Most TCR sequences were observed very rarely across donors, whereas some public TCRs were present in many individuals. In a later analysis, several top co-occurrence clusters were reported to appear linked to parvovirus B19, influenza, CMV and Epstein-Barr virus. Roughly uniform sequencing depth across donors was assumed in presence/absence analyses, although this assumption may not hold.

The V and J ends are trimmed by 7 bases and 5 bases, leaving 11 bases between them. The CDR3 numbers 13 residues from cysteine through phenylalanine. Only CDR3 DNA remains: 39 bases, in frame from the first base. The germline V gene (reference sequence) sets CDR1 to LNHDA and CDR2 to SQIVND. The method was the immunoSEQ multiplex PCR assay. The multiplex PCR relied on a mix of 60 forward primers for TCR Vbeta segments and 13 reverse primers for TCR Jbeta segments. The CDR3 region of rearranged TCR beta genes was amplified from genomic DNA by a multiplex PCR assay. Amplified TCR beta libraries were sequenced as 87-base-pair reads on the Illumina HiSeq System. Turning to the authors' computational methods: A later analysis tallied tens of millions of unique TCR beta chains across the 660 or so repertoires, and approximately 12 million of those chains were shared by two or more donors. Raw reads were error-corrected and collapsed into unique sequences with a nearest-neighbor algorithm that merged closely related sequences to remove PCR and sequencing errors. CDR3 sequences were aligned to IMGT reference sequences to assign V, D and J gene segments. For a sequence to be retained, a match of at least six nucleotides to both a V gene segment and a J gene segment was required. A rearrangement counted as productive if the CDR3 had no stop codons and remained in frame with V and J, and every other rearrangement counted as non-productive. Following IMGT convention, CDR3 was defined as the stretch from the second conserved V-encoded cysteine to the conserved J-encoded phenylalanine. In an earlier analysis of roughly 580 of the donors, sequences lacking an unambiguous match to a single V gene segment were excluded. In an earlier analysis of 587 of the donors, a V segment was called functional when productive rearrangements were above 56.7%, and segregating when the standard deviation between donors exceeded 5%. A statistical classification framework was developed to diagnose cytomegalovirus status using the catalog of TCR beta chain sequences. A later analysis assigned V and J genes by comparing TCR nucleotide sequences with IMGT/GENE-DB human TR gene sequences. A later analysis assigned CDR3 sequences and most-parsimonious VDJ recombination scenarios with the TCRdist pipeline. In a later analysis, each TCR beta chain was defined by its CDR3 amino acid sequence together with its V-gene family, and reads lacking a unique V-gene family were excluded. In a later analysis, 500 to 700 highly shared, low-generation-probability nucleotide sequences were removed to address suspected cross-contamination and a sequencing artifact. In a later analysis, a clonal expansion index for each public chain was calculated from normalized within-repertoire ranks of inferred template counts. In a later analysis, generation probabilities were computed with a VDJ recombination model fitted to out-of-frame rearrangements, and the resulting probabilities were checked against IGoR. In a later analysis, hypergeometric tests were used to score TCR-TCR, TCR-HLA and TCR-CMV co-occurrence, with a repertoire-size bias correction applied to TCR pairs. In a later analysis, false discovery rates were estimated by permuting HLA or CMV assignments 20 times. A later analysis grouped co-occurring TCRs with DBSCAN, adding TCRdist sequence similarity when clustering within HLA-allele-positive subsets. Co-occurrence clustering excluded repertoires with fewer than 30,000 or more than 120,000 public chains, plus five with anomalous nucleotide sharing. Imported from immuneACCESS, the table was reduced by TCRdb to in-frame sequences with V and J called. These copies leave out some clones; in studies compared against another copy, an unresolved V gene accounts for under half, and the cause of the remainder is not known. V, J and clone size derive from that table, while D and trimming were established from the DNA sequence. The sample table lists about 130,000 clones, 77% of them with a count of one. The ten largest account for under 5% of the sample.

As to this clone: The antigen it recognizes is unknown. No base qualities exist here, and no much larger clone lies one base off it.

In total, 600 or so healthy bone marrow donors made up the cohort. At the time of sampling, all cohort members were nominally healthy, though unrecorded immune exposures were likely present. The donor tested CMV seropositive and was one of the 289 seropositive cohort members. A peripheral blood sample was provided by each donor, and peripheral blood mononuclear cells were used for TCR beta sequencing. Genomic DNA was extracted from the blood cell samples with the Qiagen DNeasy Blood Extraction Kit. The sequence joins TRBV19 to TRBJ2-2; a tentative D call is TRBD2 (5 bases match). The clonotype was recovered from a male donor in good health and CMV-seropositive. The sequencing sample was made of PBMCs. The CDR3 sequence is CASKMRETGELFF. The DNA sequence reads TGTGCCAGTAAGATGAGGGAAACCGGGGAGCTGTTTTTT.